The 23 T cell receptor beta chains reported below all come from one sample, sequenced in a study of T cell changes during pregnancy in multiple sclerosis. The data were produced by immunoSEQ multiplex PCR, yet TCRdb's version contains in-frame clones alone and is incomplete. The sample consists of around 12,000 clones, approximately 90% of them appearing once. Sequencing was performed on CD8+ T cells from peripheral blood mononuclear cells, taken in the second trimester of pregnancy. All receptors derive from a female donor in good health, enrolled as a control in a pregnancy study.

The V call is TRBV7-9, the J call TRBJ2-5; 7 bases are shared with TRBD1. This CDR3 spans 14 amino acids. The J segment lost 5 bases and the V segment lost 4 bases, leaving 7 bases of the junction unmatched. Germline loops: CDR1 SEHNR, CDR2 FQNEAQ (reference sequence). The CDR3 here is CASSYATGEETQYF. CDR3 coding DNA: TGTGCCAGCAGCTATGCAACAGGGGAGGAGACCCAGTACTTC.

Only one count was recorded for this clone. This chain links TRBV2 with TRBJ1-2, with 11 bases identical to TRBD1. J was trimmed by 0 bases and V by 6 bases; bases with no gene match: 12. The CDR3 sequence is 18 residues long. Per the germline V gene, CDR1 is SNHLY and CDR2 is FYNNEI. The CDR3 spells CASREKLDRGRTNYGYTF. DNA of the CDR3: TGTGCCAGCAGGGAAAAACTGGACAGGGGGCGGACTAACTATGGCTACACCTTC.

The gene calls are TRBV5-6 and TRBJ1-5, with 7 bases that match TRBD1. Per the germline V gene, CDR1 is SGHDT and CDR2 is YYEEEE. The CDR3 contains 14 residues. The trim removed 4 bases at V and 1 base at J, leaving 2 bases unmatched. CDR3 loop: CASSLTGSNQPQHF. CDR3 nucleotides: TGTGCCAGCAGCCTGACAGGGAGCAATCAGCCCCAGCATTTT. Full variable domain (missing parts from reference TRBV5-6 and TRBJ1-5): DAGVTQSPTHLIKTRGQQVTLRCSPKSGHDTVSWYQQALGQGPQFIFQYYEEEERQRGNFPDRFSGHQFPNYSSELNVNALLLGDSALYLCASSLTGSNQPQHFGDGTRLSIL.

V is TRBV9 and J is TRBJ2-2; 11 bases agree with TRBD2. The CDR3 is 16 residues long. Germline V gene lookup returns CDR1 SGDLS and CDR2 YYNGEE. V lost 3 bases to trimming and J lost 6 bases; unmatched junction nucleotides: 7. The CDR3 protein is CASSAHSGGASGELFF. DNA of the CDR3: TGTGCCAGCAGCGCCCATAGCGGGGGGGCCTCCGGGGAGCTGTTTTTT.

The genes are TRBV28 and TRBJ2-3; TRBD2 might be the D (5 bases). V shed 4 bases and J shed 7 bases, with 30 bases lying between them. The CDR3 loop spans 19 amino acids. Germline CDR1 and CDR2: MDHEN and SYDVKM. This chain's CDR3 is CASSSLMIEGSTRGNTQYF. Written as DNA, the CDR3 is TGTGCCAGCAGTTCCCTTATGATTGAGGGTAGCACCCGGGGAAATACGCAGTATTTT.

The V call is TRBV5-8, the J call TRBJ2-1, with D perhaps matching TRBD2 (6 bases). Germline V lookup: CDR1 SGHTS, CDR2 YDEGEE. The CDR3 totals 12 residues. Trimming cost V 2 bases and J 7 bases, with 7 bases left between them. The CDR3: CASSFGGNEQFF. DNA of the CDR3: TGTGCCAGCAGCTTCGGAGGGAATGAGCAGTTCTTC. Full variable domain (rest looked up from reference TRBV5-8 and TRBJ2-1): EAGVTQSPTHLIKTRGQQATLRCSPISGHTSVYWYQQALGLGLQFLLWYDEGEERNRGNFPPRFSGRQFPNYSSELNVNALELEDSALYLCASSFGGNEQFFGPGTRLTVL.

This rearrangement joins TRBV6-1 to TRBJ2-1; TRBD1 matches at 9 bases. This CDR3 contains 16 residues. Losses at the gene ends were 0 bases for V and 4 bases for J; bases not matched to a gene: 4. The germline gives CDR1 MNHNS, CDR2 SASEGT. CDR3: CASSEARDRAYNEQFF. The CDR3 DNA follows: TGTGCCAGCAGTGAAGCTCGGGACAGGGCTTACAATGAGCAGTTCTTC.

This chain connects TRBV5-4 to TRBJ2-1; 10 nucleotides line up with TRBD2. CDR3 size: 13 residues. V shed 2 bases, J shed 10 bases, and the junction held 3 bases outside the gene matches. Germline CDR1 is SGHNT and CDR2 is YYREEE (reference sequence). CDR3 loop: CASSLAGGQEQFF. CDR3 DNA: TGTGCCAGCAGCTTAGCGGGGGGGCAAGAGCAGTTCTTC.

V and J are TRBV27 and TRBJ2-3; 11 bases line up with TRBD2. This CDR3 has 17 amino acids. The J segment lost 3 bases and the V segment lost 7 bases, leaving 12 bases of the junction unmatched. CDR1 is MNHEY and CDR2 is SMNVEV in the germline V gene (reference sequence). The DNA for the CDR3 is TGTGCCAGCAAGTCAGGGGGGGGACTAGCGGATACAGATACGCAGTATTTT. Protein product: CASKSGGGLADTDTQYF.

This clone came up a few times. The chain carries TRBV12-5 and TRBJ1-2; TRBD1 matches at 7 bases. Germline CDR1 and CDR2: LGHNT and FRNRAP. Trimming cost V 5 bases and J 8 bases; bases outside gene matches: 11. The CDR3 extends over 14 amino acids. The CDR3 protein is CASGPQQGLRGYTF. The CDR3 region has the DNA TGTGCTAGTGGTCCCCAACAGGGGCTACGGGGCTACACCTTC. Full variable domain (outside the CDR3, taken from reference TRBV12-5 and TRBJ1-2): DARVTQTPRHKVTEMGQEVTMRCQPILGHNTVFWYRQTMMQGLELLAYFRNRAPLDDSGMPKDRFSAEMPDATLATLKIQPSEPRDSAVYFCASGPQQGLRGYTFGSGTRLTVV.

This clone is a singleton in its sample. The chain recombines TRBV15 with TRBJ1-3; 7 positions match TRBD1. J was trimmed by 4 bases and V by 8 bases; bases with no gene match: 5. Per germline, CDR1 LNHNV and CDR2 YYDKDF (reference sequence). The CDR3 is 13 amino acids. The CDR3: CATGQGVGNTIYF. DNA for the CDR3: TGTGCCACCGGGCAGGGGGTAGGAAACACCATATATTTT. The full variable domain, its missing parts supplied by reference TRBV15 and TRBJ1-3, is DAMVIQNPRYQVTQFGKPVTLSCSQTLNHNVMYWYQQKSSQAPKLLFHYYDKDFNNEADTPDNFQSRRPNTSFCFLDIRSPGLGDTAMYLCATGQGVGNTIYFGEGSWLTVV.

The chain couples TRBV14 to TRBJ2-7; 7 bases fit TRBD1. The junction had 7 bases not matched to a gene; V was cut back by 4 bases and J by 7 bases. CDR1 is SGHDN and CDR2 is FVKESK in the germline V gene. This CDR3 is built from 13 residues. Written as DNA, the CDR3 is TGTGCCAGCAGCCCGCAACGGGGACAGGAGCAGTACTTC. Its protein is CASSPQRGQEQYF.

CDR3 in amino acids: CASSMTSGGSYEQYF. The CDR3 DNA reads as TGTGCCAGTAGTATGACTAGCGGGGGGAGCTACGAGCAGTACTTC. J is TRBJ2-7 and V is TRBV19; 13 bases align to TRBD2. Germline V CDR1 and CDR2: LNHDA, SQIVND (reference sequence). The V segment lost 3 bases and the J segment 3 bases; nucleotides outside the gene matches: 2. The CDR3 contains 15 residues.

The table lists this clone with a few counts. The CDR3 sequence: CASRPGFGTEAFF. The CDR3 region has the DNA TGTGCCAGCAGACCGGGGTTTGGCACTGAAGCTTTCTTT. The V and J genes are TRBV27 and TRBJ1-1; no firm D call. Per the germline V gene, CDR1 is MNHEY and CDR2 is SMNVEV (reference sequence). The V end lost 6 bases, the J end lost 4 bases, and 12 bases lay between the germline ends. The CDR3 spans 13 residues.

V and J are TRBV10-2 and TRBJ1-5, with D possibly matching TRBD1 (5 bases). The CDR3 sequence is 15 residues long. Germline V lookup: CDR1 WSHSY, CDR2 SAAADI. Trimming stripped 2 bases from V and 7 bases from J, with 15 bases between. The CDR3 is CASSEVGGGGQPQHF. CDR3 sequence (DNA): TGCGCCAGCAGTGAGGTGGGCGGGGGAGGCCAGCCCCAGCATTTT.

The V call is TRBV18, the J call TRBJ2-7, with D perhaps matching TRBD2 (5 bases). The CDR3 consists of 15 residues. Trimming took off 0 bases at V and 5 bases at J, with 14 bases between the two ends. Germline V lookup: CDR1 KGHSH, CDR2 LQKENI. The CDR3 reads CASSPPTGYVHEQYF. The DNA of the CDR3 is TGTGCCAGCTCACCACCAACGGGGTACGTCCACGAGCAGTACTTC.

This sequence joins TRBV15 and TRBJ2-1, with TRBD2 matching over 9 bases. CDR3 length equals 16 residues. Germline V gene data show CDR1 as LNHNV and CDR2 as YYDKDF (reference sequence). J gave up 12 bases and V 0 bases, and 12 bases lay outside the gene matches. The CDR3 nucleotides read TGTGCCACCAGCAGAGATCTGACTAGCGGCGCCAGGGGGCAGTTCTTC. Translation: CATSRDLTSGARGQFF.

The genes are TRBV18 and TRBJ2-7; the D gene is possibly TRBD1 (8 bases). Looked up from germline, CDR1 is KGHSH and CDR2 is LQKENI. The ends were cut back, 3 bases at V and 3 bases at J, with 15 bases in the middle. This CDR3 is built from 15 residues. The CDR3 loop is CASSPETGGVYEQYF. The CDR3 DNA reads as TGTGCCAGCTCACCGGAAACAGGGGGGGTCTACGAGCAGTACTTC.

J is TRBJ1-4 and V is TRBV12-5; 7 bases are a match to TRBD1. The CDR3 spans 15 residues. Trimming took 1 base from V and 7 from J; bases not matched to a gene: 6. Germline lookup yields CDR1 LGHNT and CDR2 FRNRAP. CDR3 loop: CASGLDPGGGEKLFF. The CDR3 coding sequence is TGTGCTAGTGGTTTGGATCCAGGGGGTGGTGAAAAACTGTTTTTT.

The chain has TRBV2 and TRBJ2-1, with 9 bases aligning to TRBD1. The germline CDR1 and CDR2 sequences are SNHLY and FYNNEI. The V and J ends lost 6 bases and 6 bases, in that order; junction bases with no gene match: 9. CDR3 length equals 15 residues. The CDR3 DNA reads TGTGCCAGCAGCGTGGGACAGGGAGTTTTCAATGAGCAGTTCTTC. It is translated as CASSVGQGVFNEQFF. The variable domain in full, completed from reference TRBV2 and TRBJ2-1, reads EPEVTQTPSHQVTQMGQEVILRCVPISNHLYFYWYRQILGQKVEFLVSFYNNEISEKSEIFDDQFSVERPDGSNFTLKIRSTKLEDSAMYFCASSVGQGVFNEQFFGPGTRLTVL.

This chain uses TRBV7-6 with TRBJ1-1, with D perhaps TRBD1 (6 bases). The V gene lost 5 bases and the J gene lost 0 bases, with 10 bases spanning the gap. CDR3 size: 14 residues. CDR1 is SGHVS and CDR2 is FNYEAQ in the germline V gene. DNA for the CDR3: TGTGCCAGCAGCGCAGGGGCGCTGAACACTGAAGCTTTCTTT. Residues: CASSAGALNTEAFF.

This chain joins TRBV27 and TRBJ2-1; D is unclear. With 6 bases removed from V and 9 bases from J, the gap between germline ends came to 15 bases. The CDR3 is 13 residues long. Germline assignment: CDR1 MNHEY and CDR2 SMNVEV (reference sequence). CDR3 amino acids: CASSSTPPGEQFF. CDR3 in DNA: TGTGCCAGCAGCTCGACCCCCCCGGGTGAGCAGTTCTTC.

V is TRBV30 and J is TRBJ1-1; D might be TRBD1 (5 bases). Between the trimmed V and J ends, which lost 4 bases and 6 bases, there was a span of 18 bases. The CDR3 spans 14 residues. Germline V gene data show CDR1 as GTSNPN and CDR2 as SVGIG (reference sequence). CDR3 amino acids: CAWTWDSRGAEAFF. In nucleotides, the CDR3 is TGTGCCTGGACCTGGGACTCACGGGGGGCTGAAGCTTTCTTT. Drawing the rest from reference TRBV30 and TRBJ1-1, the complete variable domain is SQTIHQWPATLVQPVGSPLSLECTVEGTSNPNLYWYRQAAGRGLQLLFYSVGIGQISSEVPQNLSASRPQDRQFILSSKKLLLSDSGFYLCAWTWDSRGAEAFFGQGTRLTVV.